Shown below are 30 T cell receptor beta chains from a single sample sequenced in a study of T cell responses to AZD1222 COVID-19 vaccine. Assay used: immunoSEQ multiplex PCR; TCRdb lists only in-frame clones, some missing. In the table there are more than 250,000 clones, approximately 95% of which are singletons. The source material was peripheral blood, sampled on day 0 of AZD1222 vaccination. These TCRs come from an adult in good health.

The chain links TRBV28 to TRBJ1-2; 9 bases line up with TRBD1. The length of the CDR3 is 14 residues. V gave up 5 bases and J gave up 3 bases; unmatched junction bases: 4. Germline-derived CDR1 and CDR2 are MDHEN and SYDVKM. The CDR3 DNA reads as TGTGCCAGCAGTGTGACAGGGGGGGACTATGGCTACACCTTC. Amino acids: CASSVTGGDYGYTF.

The chain combines TRBV19 with TRBJ2-2; 7 bases match TRBD1. The germline V gene has CDR1 LNHDA and CDR2 SQIVND (reference sequence). V lost 5 bases to trimming and J lost 0 bases; unmatched junction nucleotides: 3. The CDR3 is 15 residues long. Written as DNA, the CDR3 is TGTGCCAGTAGTGCCGGGACAGCGAACACCGGGGAGCTGTTTTTT. Amino acid sequence: CASSAGTANTGELFF.

The chain has TRBV4-1 and TRBJ1-2; D may be TRBD1 (5 bases). The CDR3 totals 14 residues. V was shortened by 6 bases and J by 2 bases, with 13 bases between the two germline ends. The germline V gene has CDR1 MGHRA and CDR2 YSYEKL. The CDR3 reads CASRPPGRNYGYTF. In DNA, the CDR3 is TGCGCCAGCAGACCTCCGGGACGGAACTATGGCTACACCTTC.

The gene calls are TRBV7-8 and TRBJ2-3; TRBD1 aligns across 8 bases. This CDR3 has 12 amino acids. The V gene end was trimmed by 5 bases and the J gene end by 7 bases; junction bases not matched to a gene: 2. Germline V gene sequence: CDR1 SGHVS, CDR2 FQNEAQ. CDR3 loop: CASSRTGNTQYF. The CDR3 DNA follows: TGTGCCAGCAGCAGGACAGGGAATACGCAGTATTTT.

V and J are TRBV19 and TRBJ1-4; no reliable D call. V was cut by 5 bases and J by 3 bases, with 7 bases left in between. The CDR3 length is 13 residues. Germline values: CDR1 LNHDA, CDR2 SQIVND (reference sequence). The CDR3 sequence is CASSWAPNEKLFF. The CDR3 DNA is TGTGCCAGTAGTTGGGCACCTAATGAAAAACTGTTTTTT.

This clone was picked up a small number of times. V gene TRBV4-2 combines with J gene TRBJ1-1; D is possibly TRBD1 (6 bases). V was shortened by 5 bases and J by 0 bases, with 25 bases between the two germline ends. Germline V gives CDR1 LGHNA, CDR2 YNFKEQ. The CDR3 runs to 19 residues. The CDR3 bases are TGTGCCAGCAGCTCGGTGAGGGGGAGCCCGGCGAACATGAACACTGAAGCTTTCTTT. Protein product: CASSSVRGSPANMNTEAFF.

The V and J genes are TRBV10-2 and TRBJ1-2, with 10 bases identical to TRBD1. Trimming at V came to 8 bases and at J to 3 bases, leaving 9 bases not matched to a gene. Germline V gene lookup returns CDR1 WSHSY and CDR2 SAAADI. The CDR3 sequence is 15 residues long. The CDR3 protein is CASGDRGRGDYGYTF. The CDR3 DNA is TGCGCCAGCGGGGACAGGGGACGTGGCGACTATGGCTACACCTTC.

The chain employs TRBV2 and TRBJ1-4; D is ambiguous. CDR1 and CDR2 from the germline V gene are SNHLY and FYNNEI. This CDR3 region has 14 residues. Trimming removed 4 bases from V and 4 bases from J, with 10 bases in between. In nucleotides, the CDR3 is TGTGCCAGCAGTGTAGGGCGGGGTAATGAAAAACTGTTTTTT. Its translation is CASSVGRGNEKLFF.

J is TRBJ2-6 and V is TRBV27; D is undetermined. The germline V and J ends were trimmed by 6 bases and 0 bases, with 9 bases remaining between them. CDR3 length: 15 residues. Per the germline V gene, CDR1 is MNHEY and CDR2 is SMNVEV (reference sequence). The CDR3 nucleotides are TGTGCCAGCAGCGAACAGAGCTCTGGGGCCAACGTCCTGACTTTC. Protein sequence: CASSEQSSGANVLTF.

The V and J genes are TRBV3-1 (or the pseudogene TRBV3-2) and TRBJ2-3, with 8 positions matching TRBD2. The CDR3 sequence is 14 residues long. CDR1 and CDR2 from the germline V gene are LGHDT and YNNKEL (reference sequence). After removal of 4 bases from V and 6 bases from J, the junction contained 6 bases not matched to a gene. The CDR3 protein is CASSRRGGPDTQYF. The CDR3, as DNA: TGTGCCAGCAGCCGCCGGGGGGGCCCCGATACGCAGTATTTT.

The chain joins TRBV7-3 to TRBJ2-3; weak D call: TRBD2 (5 bases). Trimming removed 5 bases at V and 3 bases at J, with 15 bases between. This CDR3 contains 15 residues. In germline, CDR1 is SGHTA, CDR2 FQGTGA. The CDR3 loop reads CASSTGPTRTDTQYF. Here the CDR3 DNA reads TGTGCCAGCAGCACCGGACCCACTAGAACAGATACGCAGTATTTT.

V usage is TRBV7-8 and J usage is TRBJ1-5; 8 bases match TRBD1. CDR3 length: 16 amino acids. CDR1 and CDR2 from the germline V gene are SGHVS and FQNEAQ. The J segment lost 11 bases and the V segment lost 5 bases, leaving 17 bases of the junction unmatched. CDR3 in DNA: TGTGCCAGCAGCCAGAACTCGGGACAGGTGAGAGTGACCCAGCATTTT. It is translated as CASSQNSGQVRVTQHF.

This CDR3 reads CASSLLPGLVNEQFF. Written as DNA, the CDR3 is TGTGCCAGCAGCTTACTTCCGGGACTTGTTAATGAGCAGTTCTTC. V and J are TRBV11-3 and TRBJ2-1, with D tentatively TRBD2 (6 bases). CDR1 and CDR2 (germline): SGHNT, YENEEA. Trimming removed 2 bases at V and 7 bases at J, with 15 bases between. The CDR3 extends over 15 amino acids.

The CDR3 sequence: CASSRWSGVGNEQFF. The DNA of the CDR3 is TGTGCCAGCAGCCGGTGGTCAGGGGTAGGCAATGAGCAGTTCTTC. The chain couples TRBV28 to TRBJ2-1; D may be TRBD1 (6 bases). Trimming took off 6 bases at V and 6 bases at J, with 18 bases between the two ends. The CDR3 extends over 15 amino acids. The germline V gene encodes CDR1 MDHEN and CDR2 SYDVKM.

The chain recombines TRBV28 with TRBJ1-2; TRBD1 matches at 8 bases. This CDR3 has 13 residues. Looked up from germline, CDR1 is MDHEN and CDR2 is SYDVKM. With 8 bases clipped from V and 5 bases from J, the junction kept 7 bases outside the gene matches. CDR3 DNA sequence: TGTGCCAGCTCCCCCAGGGGGCGATATGGCTACACCTTC. Amino acids: CASSPRGRYGYTF.

The V and J genes are TRBV24-1 and TRBJ2-3, with D perhaps TRBD1 or TRBD2 (5 bases each). This CDR3 has 15 residues. The V gene lost 4 bases and the J gene lost 0 bases, with 10 bases spanning the gap. Germline V lookup: CDR1 KGHDR, CDR2 SFDVKD. CDR3 sequence reads: CATSDRGASTDTQYF. The CDR3 coding sequence is TGTGCCACCAGTGACCGAGGGGCTAGCACAGATACGCAGTATTTT.

The chain combines TRBV6-4 with TRBJ2-3; maybe TRBD2 (7 bases). V was pared by 0 bases and J by 3 bases, with 13 bases between. CDR1 and CDR2 (germline): MRHNA, SNTAGT. This CDR3 comprises 16 residues. This chain's CDR3 is CASSDSGGGPTDTQYF. In DNA, the CDR3 is TGTGCCAGCAGTGACTCTGGGGGGGGGCCGACAGATACGCAGTATTTT.

The chain carries TRBV7-2 and TRBJ2-7, with 12 bases aligning to TRBD2. This CDR3 region has 15 residues. Germline trimming cut 5 bases from V and 3 bases from J; bases unmatched to any gene: 5. Germline V lookup: CDR1 SGHTA, CDR2 FQGNSA. CDR3 protein: CASSIGLAGNYEQYF. The CDR3 coding sequence is TGTGCCAGCAGCATCGGACTAGCGGGAAACTACGAGCAGTACTTC.

The chain employs TRBV5-5 and TRBJ2-3; D not resolved. The V end was cut by 0 bases, the J end by 1 base, with 12 bases between. CDR1 and CDR2 from the germline V gene are SGHKS and YYEKEE (reference sequence). This CDR3 comprises 16 residues. CDR3: CASSLDVGLRTDTQYF. In nucleotides, the CDR3 is TGTGCCAGCAGCTTGGATGTGGGCCTCCGCACAGATACGCAGTATTTT.

The chain couples TRBV7-6 to TRBJ2-2; D may be TRBD1 (5 bases). Germline V CDR1 and CDR2: SGHVS, FNYEAQ. V shed 2 bases and J shed 3 bases, with 10 bases lying between them. The CDR3 runs 15 residues. CDR3 residues: CASSLRTRDTGELFF. CDR3 sequence (DNA): TGTGCCAGCAGCTTAAGGACAAGGGACACCGGGGAGCTGTTTTTT.

The chain combines TRBV11-2 with TRBJ2-1; tentatively, D is TRBD1 (6 bases). The V gene's germline CDR1 is SGHAT and CDR2 FQNNGV. V lost 5 bases and J 0 bases, leaving 11 bases between the germline ends. The CDR3 is made up of 15 amino acids. The DNA of the CDR3 is TGTGCCAGCAGCACTCGCAGGGGCTCCTACAATGAGCAGTTCTTC. Amino acids: CASSTRRGSYNEQFF. The full variable domain, its missing parts supplied by reference TRBV11-2 and TRBJ2-1, is EAGVAQSPRYKIIEKRQSVAFWCNPISGHATLYWYQQILGQGPKLLIQFQNNGVVDDSQLPKDRFSAERLKGVDSTLKIQPAKLEDSAVYLCASSTRRGSYNEQFFGPGTRLTVL.

The V and J genes are TRBV18 and TRBJ2-3, with 7 bases that match TRBD1. The CDR3 totals 15 residues. Germline V gives CDR1 KGHSH, CDR2 LQKENI. Unmatched junction bases numbered 10, after V lost 6 bases and J lost 4 bases. The CDR3 sequence: CASSPEDRLPDTQYF. CDR3 DNA sequence: TGTGCCAGCTCGCCCGAGGACAGGCTTCCAGATACGCAGTATTTT.

This rearrangement joins TRBV5-6 to TRBJ2-7; D gene ambiguous. Trimming left V 2 bases short and J 7 bases short, with 16 bases between. Germline CDR1 SGHDT, CDR2 YYEEEE. The CDR3 contains 14 residues. For the CDR3, the DNA is TGTGCCAGCAGCTTTTCTGGACGCCTAATGGAGCAGTACTTC. It specifies CASSFSGRLMEQYF.

The genes are TRBV4-1 and TRBJ2-6; no clear D gene. Germline V CDR1 and CDR2: MGHRA, YSYEKL. This CDR3 comprises 13 residues. Trimming removed 6 bases from V and 0 bases from J, with 3 bases in between. CDR3 amino acids: CASRASGANVLTF. In nucleotides, the CDR3 is TGCGCCAGCAGGGCCTCTGGGGCCAACGTCCTGACTTTC.

CDR3: CASSGSQGVNEKLFF. CDR3 DNA: TGTGCCAGCAGCGGATCACAGGGGGTTAATGAAAAACTGTTTTTT. V and J are TRBV9 and TRBJ1-4, with 8 bases identical to TRBD1. V shed 3 bases and J 4 bases; nucleotides not matched to a gene: 5. The length of the CDR3 is 15 residues. Germline lookup yields CDR1 SGDLS and CDR2 YYNGEE.

V usage is TRBV10-3 and J usage is TRBJ1-2, with D possibly TRBD1 on 6 matching bases. V was cut by 5 bases and J by 6 bases, with 10 bases left in between. This CDR3 has 12 amino acids. In germline, CDR1 is ENHRY, CDR2 SYGVKD. For the CDR3, the DNA is TGTGCCATCAGTTCTGGGGGCGATGGCTACACCTTC. Translation: CAISSGGDGYTF.

This chain connects TRBV6-5 to TRBJ1-2, with 7 nucleotides matching TRBD1. The CDR3 spans 14 residues. Germline V gene sequence: CDR1 MNHEY, CDR2 SVGAGI. Unmatched junction bases numbered 11, after V lost 6 bases and J lost 7 bases. The CDR3: CASRPSQGWGGYTF. CDR3 DNA: TGTGCCAGCAGACCCTCACAGGGGTGGGGTGGCTACACCTTC.

This sequence joins TRBV7-9 and TRBJ2-3; the match to TRBD2 covers 13 bases. The J segment lost 0 bases and the V segment lost 5 bases, leaving 11 bases of the junction unmatched. The CDR3 runs 19 residues. Germline V CDR1 and CDR2: SEHNR, FQNEAQ (reference sequence). The CDR3 DNA sequence: TGTGCCAGCAGCCCCCTCGGACTAGCGGGGGCCTTTAGCACAGATACGCAGTATTTT. Translated: CASSPLGLAGAFSTDTQYF.

The V and J genes are TRBV6-5 and TRBJ2-7; D assignment may be TRBD1 or TRBD2 (5 bases each). From germline, CDR1 is MNHEY and CDR2 SVGAGI. There are 14 residues in the CDR3. Trimming shortened V by 5 bases and J by 0 bases, and 11 bases separated the two germline ends. In DNA form, the CDR3 reads TGTGCCAGCAGTACCGGGGCCCTCTCCTACGAGCAGTACTTC. Its translation: CASSTGALSYEQYF.

This chain uses TRBV20-1 with TRBJ2-7, with 10 positions matching TRBD2. This CDR3 has 11 residues. The V gene's germline CDR1 is DFQATT and CDR2 SNEGSKA (reference sequence). CDR3 nucleotide sequence: TGCGGTACTAGCGGGACGGGGGAGCAGTACTTC. It encodes CGTSGTGEQYF.